This T cell receptor beta chain was identified during a study of regulatory T cells in long-lasting Graves disease. Trimming removed 2 bases at V and 0 bases at J, with 5 bases between. The CDR3 length is 14 residues. CDR1 is LNHDA and CDR2 is SQIVND in the germline V gene (reference sequence). In building TCR beta libraries, iRepertoire HTBI primers were used together with Arm-PCR of CDR3 regions. TCRdb reprocessed the multiplex PCR reads via MiXCR and lists one record per CDR3 protein. The repertoire consists of 400,000 to 550,000 distinct CDR3 sequences, with about 17% occurring once and the leading ten covering 20% to 25%. Time point noted: newly diagnosed GD, antithyroid drugs for less than 3 months. After RNA was extracted from PBMCs, the TCR library was made from it. As a group, patients came from one endocrinology department in Xi'an, China. This clonotype was counted between two and nine times.

These data were likewise used in another study, on T cells in Graves' hyperthyroidism and ophthalmopathy.

The sequences come from peripheral blood mononuclear cells (PBMCs), collected at new diagnosis, from a patient treated with antithyroid drugs. The clonotype originates from a woman aged 18-35 years with Graves disease. The genes are TRBV19 and TRBJ2-1; D gene uncertain. The CDR3 is CASSIYSSYNEQFF. In DNA form, the CDR3 reads TGTGCCAGTAGTATATACAGCTCCTACAATGAGCAGTTCTTC.